Presented here are 8 T cell receptor beta chains from one specimen sequenced in a study of neurological immune-mediated disorders. MiXCR, applied by TCRdb to the 5' RACE reads, yields one record per CDR3 protein. The sample has 77,000 or so distinct CDR3 sequences, around 9.9% seen once; the top ten hold 1.7%. Sequencing was performed on PBMCs. These receptors were obtained from a man aged 50-60 years in good health.

The table lists this clonotype with many counts. This chain connects TRBV21-1 to TRBJ2-7; the table assigns TRBD2, which was not confirmed against the DNA. TRBV21-1 is a pseudogene locus. The CDR3 is 14 amino acids. This chain's CDR3 is CASSKKRVRHEQYF. CDR3 bases: TGTGCCAGCAGCAAAAAGAGGGTCCGTCATGAGCAGTACTTC.

This clonotype has at least ten counts. The gene calls are TRBV6-1 and TRBJ2-7; 8 bases agree with TRBD1. This CDR3 contains 15 residues. V gave up 4 bases and J gave up 0 bases; unmatched junction bases: 5. Germline V lookup: CDR1 MNHNS, CDR2 SASEGT. CDR3: CASSGRTGLSYEQYF. CDR3 nucleotides: TGTGCCAGCAGTGGCCGGACAGGGCTCTCCTACGAGCAGTACTTC.

This clonotype was seen many times. V usage is TRBV5-1 and J usage is TRBJ1-5; D unresolved. V lost 0 bases, J lost 0 bases, and 7 bases lay in between. The CDR3 consists of 15 residues. Looked up from germline, CDR1 is SGHRS and CDR2 is YFSETQ. The CDR3 nucleotides are TGCGCCAGCAGCTTGGACAGTGATAGCAATCAGCCCCAGCATTTT. Its protein is CASSLDSDSNQPQHF.

This clonotype appeared many times. V and J are TRBV12-1 and TRBJ2-7; the listed D gene, TRBD1, was not tested against the DNA. TRBV12-1 is tagged as a pseudogene. The CDR3 extends over 18 amino acids. The CDR3 DNA sequence: TGTGCCAGCAGCACCCATGGGGACGAGGGAACGGTCTCCTACGAGCAGTACTTC. It translates to CASSTHGDEGTVSYEQYF.

This clonotype was seen many times. The chain combines TRBV27 with TRBJ2-1, with 7 bases aligning to TRBD2. The CDR3 length is 16 residues. Germline loops: CDR1 MNHEY, CDR2 SMNVEV (reference sequence). Trimming removed 0 bases from V and 2 bases from J; junction bases left unmatched: 4. For the CDR3, the DNA is TGTGCCAGCAGTTTATCGCTAGCGGACCCCTACAATGAGCAGTTCTTC. Residues: CASSLSLADPYNEQFF.

Ten or more counts support this clonotype. V usage is TRBV12-3 or TRBV12-4 and J usage is TRBJ1-2; D might be TRBD1 (5 bases). V was trimmed by 5 bases and J by 4 bases, leaving 8 bases between them. The CDR3 length is 12 residues. The CDR3 DNA reads as TGTGCCAGCAGTCGAGACAGCTATGGCTACACCTTC. Protein product: CASSRDSYGYTF.

This clonotype has a count of ten or more. The chain is built from TRBV27 and TRBJ1-2; tentatively, D is TRBD1 (5 bases). CDR3 length: 13 amino acids. Germline loops: CDR1 MNHEY, CDR2 SMNVEV (reference sequence). V dropped 6 bases and J dropped 8 bases, with 16 bases sitting between them. The CDR3 reads CASRSREWRGYTF. The CDR3 DNA follows: TGTGCCAGCAGGAGCAGGGAGTGGAGGGGCTACACCTTC.

This clonotype was seen many times. The J gene is TRBJ2-2, the V gene TRBV6-2 or TRBV6-3, with 7 bases matching TRBD1. V was clipped by 8 bases and J by 6 bases; unmatched bases: 6. Germline lookup yields CDR1 MNHEY and CDR2 SVGEGT. This CDR3 spans 13 amino acids. CDR3 in DNA: TGTGCCAGCGGGACAGTCGGAGCCGGGGAGCTGTTTTTT. This encodes CASGTVGAGELFF.